The clone carrying this T cell receptor (beta chain) was observed a few times. CDR3 length equals 16 residues. Germline V gene lookup returns CDR1 KGHSH and CDR2 LQKENI. After removal of 2 bases from V and 7 bases from J, the junction contained 10 bases not matched to a gene. This sample is drawn from a study of blood T cell repertoires in COVID-19. Study-level information: PBMCs, B-cell-depleted T cells, or T cells provided the cDNA or gDNA that made up the material.

Per the original data handling: By means of reference gene primer amplification, nucleated cell counts were estimated. TCRdb's copy holds only in-frame clones and misses some; the assay was immunoSEQ multiplex PCR. The V and J calls and clone size are taken from that table; D and trimming were inferred from the DNA. This table has about 65,000 clones, 80% to 90% appearing once. V is TRBV18 and J is TRBJ1-5; TRBD1 matches at 8 bases. The source of this sequence is an elderly man with acute or convalescent COVID-19. The specimen was peripheral blood. The chain's CDR3 is CASSPVGTGNSQPQHF. The DNA for the CDR3 is TGTGCCAGCTCACCAGTAGGGACAGGAAATAGCCAGCCCCAGCATTTT.